This T cell receptor (beta chain) was captured by sequencing in a study of T cell responses to AZD1222 COVID-19 vaccine. The CDR3 is 14 amino acids. Germline V gene data show CDR1 as SGHDN and CDR2 as FVKESK. V lost 5 bases to trimming and J lost 2 bases, with 11 bases between them. TCRdb's copy holds only in-frame clones and misses some; the assay was immunoSEQ multiplex PCR. The table has approximately 100,000 clones, approximately 90% seen once; the top ten hold roughly 4.7%. The material sequenced was peripheral blood, taken on day 0 of AZD1222 vaccination. The chain links TRBV14 to TRBJ2-3; D perhaps matches TRBD1 (5 bases). The TCR was taken from an adult in good health. In DNA, the CDR3 is TGTGCCAGCAGCAGTCGACAGTTCACAGATACGCAGTATTTT. Translation: CASSSRQFTDTQYF.